The entry below gives a single TCR beta chain sequence along with its context. V lost 6 bases, J lost 5 bases, and 13 bases lay in between. This CDR3 comprises 13 residues. These data originate in a study of blood T cell repertoires in COVID-19. Study background: From T cells, B-cell-depleted T cells, or PBMCs came the material, which was cDNA or gDNA.

The data were produced by immunoSEQ multiplex PCR, yet TCRdb's version contains in-frame clones alone and is incomplete. The repertoire consists of approximately 160,000 clones, with approximately 85% occurring once and the leading ten covering 9.5% to 11%. The origin of this receptor is a man between 60 and 70 years old with active or convalescent COVID-19. Input material: peripheral blood. V and J are TRBV12-3 or TRBV12-4 and TRBJ2-5; maybe TRBD1 (5 bases). The CDR3 region has the DNA TGTGCCAGCAGGGGCAGGGCGGATGAGACCCAGTACTTC. Its translation is CASRGRADETQYF.